This T cell receptor (beta chain) derives from a study of a mutant IDH1 vaccine in newly diagnosed glioma. Study information: Investigators started vaccination 4-6 weeks after radiotherapy alone, or with temozolomide cycles. Pretreatment consisted of radiotherapy, temozolomide, or both, with most receiving both.

The method was immunoSEQ multiplex PCR; TCRdb's version includes in-frame clones alone and lacks a portion of them. This sample has 35,000 to 45,000 clones, with roughly 79% found just once. Time point in this sample: week 5, during vaccination. A single vaccine dose contained 300 ug of mutant IDH1 20-mer peptide, and topical imiquimod was used with it. Donors had new IDH1-mutant astrocytomas of WHO grade 3 or 4 (ATRX-lost). Looked up from germline, CDR1 is SGHTA and CDR2 is FQGNSA. CDR3 length: 14 residues. V was shortened by 5 bases and J by 8 bases, with 16 bases between the two germline ends. In regard to this clone: Its specificity is unknown.

V and J are TRBV7-2 and TRBJ2-1; possibly TRBD1 for D (5 bases). The sequence derives from a man aged 45-65 years with glioma. The source was PBMCs, collected from a glioma patient whose treatment included an IDH1 peptide vaccine. CDR3 nucleotide sequence: TGTGCCAGCAGCCGCGCCCAGGGTGTGGATGAGCAGTTCTTC. Protein sequence: CASSRAQGVDEQFF.